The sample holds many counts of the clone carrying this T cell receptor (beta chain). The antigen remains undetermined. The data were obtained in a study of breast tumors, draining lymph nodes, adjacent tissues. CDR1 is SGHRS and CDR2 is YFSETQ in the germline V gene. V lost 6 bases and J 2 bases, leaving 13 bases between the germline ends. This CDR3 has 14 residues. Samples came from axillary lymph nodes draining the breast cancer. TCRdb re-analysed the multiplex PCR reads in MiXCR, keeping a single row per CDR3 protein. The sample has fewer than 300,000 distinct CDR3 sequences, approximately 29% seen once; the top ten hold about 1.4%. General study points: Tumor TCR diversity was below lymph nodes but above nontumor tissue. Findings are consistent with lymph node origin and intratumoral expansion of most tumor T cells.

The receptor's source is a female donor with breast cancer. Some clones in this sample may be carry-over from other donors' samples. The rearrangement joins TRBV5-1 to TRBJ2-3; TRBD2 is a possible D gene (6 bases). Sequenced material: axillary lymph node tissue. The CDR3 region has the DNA TGCGCCAGCACTCTCCTAGCGAACACAGATACGCAGTATTTT. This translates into CASTLLANTDTQYF.